This T cell receptor (beta chain) stems from a study of T cells in Graves' hyperthyroidism and ophthalmopathy. Overall study results and limits: Most expanded thyroid clonotypes above 0.001 recurred in blood.

Amplification yielded TCR beta CDR3 regions, with RNA transcripts as the source. The primer set for the first-round RT-PCR of the TCR CDR3 was HTBI. TCRdb passed the multiplex PCR reads through MiXCR, listing each CDR3 protein once. Altogether approximately 350,000 distinct CDR3 sequences are present, 15% being singletons, with the ten largest covering about 21%. The CDR3 totals 16 residues. CDR1 is MDHEN, CDR2 SYDVKM, per germline. The ends lost 6 bases at V and 8 bases at J; junction bases unmatched: 13. Enrolled ophthalmopathy patients presented with a Clinical Activity Score of at least 3, a NOSPECS grade of at least 4, and disease duration under 3 months. The authors obtained PBMCs from around 11 ml of fresh peripheral blood. On this clonotype itself: Its antigen is unknown.

This sequence originates from a woman aged 60-75 years with Graves' ophthalmopathy. The specimen sequenced was blood. The chain employs TRBV28 and TRBJ1-2; TRBD1 agrees at 12 bases. The CDR3 is CASRASPGTGGRGYTF. The CDR3 DNA reads TGTGCCAGCAGAGCCTCTCCCGGGACAGGGGGCCGAGGCTACACCTTC.